This T cell receptor (beta chain) is from a study of human T cells and chemical hapten exposure (dated by TCRdb to about 2021). A note on the overall study: For sensitization, 2% DPC in acetone was applied to an approximately 2 cm by approximately 2 cm area of upper inner arm skin. For TCR sequencing, blood came from 25 to 35 alopecia patients at anywhere from one to four time points (pre-sensitization, 2, 6 and 24 weeks). Blood samples were taken from patients before sensitization (week 0) and then at 2, 6 and about 24 weeks after DPC sensitization. Patients additionally received weekly therapeutic DPC doses to the scalp throughout the approximately 25-week study period. The study tracked peripheral blood TCR repertoire changes in vivo during primary and secondary sensitization to the hapten diphenylcyclopropenone (DPC) in alopecia patients. The mostly female patient cohort included alopecia areata with under or over 50% scalp involvement, alopecia totalis and alopecia universalis. Libraries were pooled for sequencing, and per-sample TCR yields varied mainly because of small differences in library volumes within the pool. Patch testing was performed on the upper back with Finn chambers containing 0.01% DPC, and the patch tests were scored after 6 days according to International Contact Dermatitis Research Group standards. General study outcomes and caveats: Compared with pre-sensitization or healthy control sets, expanded TCRs formed significantly more large CDR3 similarity clusters, which is consistent with antigen-driven responses. Patch test score was positively correlated with the number of PT1 expanded TCRs, with significance at thresholds 8, 16 and 32 but not at 4. All patients had alopecia, a presumed autoimmune disease, so their immune response might differ from that of healthy individuals. The number of TCRs above 1 in 1000 frequency did not change with DPC sensitization; there was no evidence of global repertoire structure alterations. After repeated subsampling, the strength of the expansion versus patch-test correlation and the threshold at which it became significant changed.

From the cysteine through the phenylalanine, the CDR3 covers 15 amino acids. The only DNA kept is the CDR3, 45 bases in frame from the first base. The CDR1 and CDR2 encoded by the germline V gene are SGDLS and YYNGEE. The germline ends are 8 bases apart after V is trimmed by 0 bases and J by 1 base. The library came from RACE. Instrument used: NextSeq 500. During library preparation, unique molecular identifiers were attached to individual cDNA molecules so that TCRs could be counted quantitatively and reproducibly. Both TCR alpha and TCR beta chains were sequenced from each blood RNA sample. The paper's processing steps were these. A median of roughly 100,000 TCRs per sample was observed, with a range of 23,224 to 690,600. The Decombinator software suite was used to annotate the V, J and CDR3 of the TCR reads. For the PS versus PT1 abundance plots, all samples were subsampled to the same number of TCRs (28,000). Expanded TCRs were defined as absent before sensitization and observed at least eight times at the 2-week time point. The public reads were quality trimmed at Q25 with fastp and then assembled into clones with MiXCR by TCRdb, keeping productive beta chains. For every CDR3 protein sequence, its rows merge into one entry that carries the most common genes and DNA. TCRdb, rather than the study authors, made the V and J calls. Counted in this sample were over 70,000 distinct CDR3 sequences; 8.5% of them appeared once. Under 3.5% of the sample is in the top ten clones.

Concerning this clonotype: This receptor's antigen is unknown. No qualities accompany the bases; no much larger clone lies one base away.

Reading the label with the study, this specimen's time point is: patch test 2, 6 weeks after DPC sensitization. This sample's treatment or condition label indicates: therapeutic diphenylcyclopropenone sensitization with weekly scalp DPC. Blood at each patch-test visit was drawn before the patch test was applied. To be eligible, patients had to be aged 18 to 70, diagnosed with alopecia and judged suitable for DPC therapy, while pregnant patients were excluded. Total RNA was isolated from unfractionated whole blood collected in Tempus Blood RNA tubes. This clonotype originated in a woman aged 45-65 years with alopecia areata. Some clones in this sample may be carry-over from other donors' samples. The V and J segments used are TRBV9 and TRBJ1-3; the D gene cannot be named for sure. Sequenced here: whole blood, sampled in connection with sensitization to the hapten diphenylcyclopropenone (DPC). The CDR3 loop reads CASSVGGSSGNTIYF. Read as DNA, the sequence is TGTGCCAGCAGCGTAGGGGGTAGTTCTGGAAACACCATATATTTT. The variable domain in full, with residues beyond the CDR3 obtained from the reference TRBV9 and TRBJ1-3 genes, is DSGVTQTPKHLITATGQRVTLRCSPRSGDLSVYWYQQSLDQGLQFLIQYYNGEERAKGNILERFSAQQFPDLHSELNLSSLELGDSALYFCASSVGGSSGNTIYFGEGSWLTVV.